Listed below are T cell receptor beta chains from one sample, sequenced in a study of blood T cells in healthy people across ages. Via MiXCR, TCRdb re-called the 5' RACE reads, giving one row per CDR3 protein. This table has more than 600,000 distinct CDR3 sequences, approximately 25% appearing once. These data were also filed under a second study, of T cells of mothers and their children.

The sequenced material came from blood. These receptors originate from a boy aged 5-17 years in good health. Each CDR3 is given with its conserved first and last residue. Each record gives: clone size, D gene, J gene, V gene, CDR3 protein, CDR3 DNA. A D gene is named only where the DNA matches it firmly. Not every row has a clone size; where given, it reads once, few, many or a size class.

>many|TRBD1|TRBJ1-3|TRBV7-2
CASSLTGGGNTIYF
TGTGCCAGCAGCCTAACAGGGGGTGGAAACACCATATATTTT
>-|-|TRBJ2-5|TRBV27
CASSFYERPETQYF
TGTGCCAGCAGTTTCTACGAAAGGCCAGAGACCCAGTACTTC
>-|TRBD1|TRBJ1-1|TRBV2
CASSRTGMGTEAFF
TGTGCCAGCAGTCGGACAGGGATGGGCACTGAAGCTTTCTTT
>-|-|TRBJ2-1|TRBV2
CAAPLGAGKEQFF
TGTGCCGCCCCACTGGGGGCTGGGAAGGAGCAGTTCTTC
>few|TRBD2|TRBJ2-7|TRBV15
CATSPSGRPPSYEQYF
TGTGCCACCAGCCCAAGCGGGAGGCCCCCTTCCTACGAGCAGTACTTC
>many|TRBD1|TRBJ2-7|TRBV6-5
CASSPRTGTREQYF
TGTGCCAGCAGTCCCCGGACAGGAACCCGCGAGCAGTACTTC
>few|-|TRBJ2-5|TRBV12-5
CASGSVTGTETQYF
TGTGCTAGTGGTTCGGTCACAGGGACCGAGACCCAGTACTTC
>-|-|TRBJ2-2|TRBV7-9
CASSVISSTGELFF
TGTGCCAGCAGCGTAATAAGTAGTACCGGGGAGCTGTTTTTT
>-|-|TRBJ2-5|TRBV7-2
CASSSLDETQYF
TGTGCCAGCAGCTCCCTAGATGAGACCCAGTACTTC
>few|TRBD2|TRBJ2-7|TRBV12-3/TRBV12-4
CASTHPGLVYEQYF
TGTGCCAGCACCCATCCGGGACTAGTATACGAGCAGTACTTC
>few|-|TRBJ2-7|TRBV6-2/TRBV6-3
CASSYPLQSEQYF
TGTGCCAGCAGTTACCCCTTGCAGTCGGAGCAGTACTTC
>many|TRBD2|TRBJ2-3|TRBV7-8
CASSSISGSTTDTQYF
TGTGCCAGCAGCTCAATTAGCGGGAGCACCACAGATACGCAGTATTTT
>-|TRBD2|TRBJ2-5|TRBV2
CASHPAGVGETQYF
TGTGCCAGCCACCCAGCGGGAGTGGGAGAGACCCAGTACTTC
>few|-|TRBJ2-1|TRBV9
CASRFQLTAYNEQFF
TGTGCCAGCAGGTTCCAGCTTACCGCCTACAATGAGCAGTTCTTC
>-|TRBD2|TRBJ2-3|TRBV9
CASSDTHERGTTDTQYF
TGTGCCAGCAGCGATACGCACGAGCGGGGAACCACAGATACGCAGTATTTT
>-|-|TRBJ2-3|TRBV5-6
CASSPRDLIADTQYF
TGTGCCAGCAGCCCCCGGGACCTAATAGCAGATACGCAGTATTTT
>-|-|TRBJ2-3|TRBV20-1
CSARARPDTQYF
TGCAGTGCTAGGGCCCGGCCAGATACGCAGTATTTT
>-|-|TRBJ2-3|TRBV10-3
CAISEPSEDYTDTQYF
TGTGCCATCAGTGAGCCTTCGGAAGATTACACAGATACGCAGTATTTT
>-|TRBD2|TRBJ2-4|TRBV29-1
CSVVSSGNIQYF
TGCAGCGTTGTCAGTAGCGGGAACATTCAGTACTTC
>many|-|TRBJ2-2|TRBV20-1
CSARIPGRDTGELFF
TGCAGTGCTAGGATCCCCGGCAGGGACACCGGGGAGCTGTTTTTT
>few|TRBD2|TRBJ2-7|TRBV4-3
CASSQERWEGWEQYF
TGCGCCAGCAGCCAAGAGAGGTGGGAGGGATGGGAGCAGTACTTC
>few|TRBD2|TRBJ2-1|TRBV6-2/TRBV6-3
CASSYLSGGYIEQFF
TGTGCCAGCAGTTACCTTAGCGGGGGGTATATTGAGCAGTTCTTC
>-|-|TRBJ2-2|TRBV3-1
CASSQRRPRHPGELFF
TGTGCCAGCAGCCAACGGAGACCCCGCCACCCCGGGGAGCTGTTTTTT
>-|TRBD2|TRBJ2-1|TRBV5-6
CASSRTSGSTYNEQFF
TGTGCCAGCAGCCGCACTAGCGGGAGTACCTACAATGAGCAGTTCTTC
>-|-|TRBJ1-2|TRBV29-1
CSVGGQPYGYTF
TGCAGCGTTGGGGGACAACCCTATGGCTACACCTTC
>-|-|TRBJ1-2|TRBV9
CASSRFMGAKDYGYTF
TGTGCCAGCAGCCGTTTTATGGGGGCCAAGGACTATGGCTACACCTTC
>many|-|TRBJ2-3|TRBV24-1
CATCGGKEDTQYF
TGTGCCACCTGTGGTGGGAAAGAAGATACGCAGTATTTT
>many|-|TRBJ1-4|TRBV4-1
CASSSGGNEKLFF
TGCGCCAGCAGCTCGGGGGGAAATGAAAAACTGTTTTTT
>-|TRBD1|TRBJ1-2|TRBV6-5
CASTPSTGASAGYTF
TGTGCCAGCACTCCTTCGACAGGGGCGTCTGCGGGCTACACCTTC
>-|TRBD1|TRBJ2-7|TRBV27
CASSFGGQGTFYEQYF
TGTGCCAGCAGTTTTGGTGGACAGGGAACTTTCTACGAGCAGTACTTC
>-|TRBD1|TRBJ2-3|TRBV5-4
CASSLSVGGADTQYF
TGTGCCAGCAGCTTAAGCGTAGGGGGCGCAGATACGCAGTATTTT
>-|TRBD1|TRBJ2-3|TRBV4-3
CASSQDPQGADTQYF
TGCGCCAGCAGCCAAGACCCCCAGGGGGCAGATACGCAGTATTTT
>-|-|TRBJ1-2|TRBV13
CASSFLRNDGYTF
TGTGCCAGCAGCTTCCTACGAAATGATGGCTACACCTTC
>few|-|TRBJ1-6|TRBV10-3
CAISELWRGANNSPLHF
TGTGCCATCAGTGAATTGTGGCGGGGGGCGAATAATTCACCCCTCCACTTT
>many|-|TRBJ1-2|TRBV7-2
CASSLAGNDGYTF
TGTGCCAGCAGCTTAGCAGGGAACGATGGCTACACCTTC
>few|-|TRBJ2-7|TRBV5-6
CASTQYRTDPNEQYF
TGTGCCAGCACCCAATATCGGACAGATCCGAACGAGCAGTACTTC
>few|-|TRBJ2-1|TRBV6-6
CASSHTSGGGEQFF
TGTGCCAGCAGTCACACGTCTGGGGGCGGTGAGCAGTTCTTC
>-|TRBD1|TRBJ1-4|TRBV12-3/TRBV12-4
CASSQGELPEKLFF
TGTGCCAGCAGTCAGGGGGAATTACCGGAAAAACTGTTTTTT
>-|-|TRBJ2-5|TRBV6-1
CASSTSGGWETQYF
TGTGCCAGCAGCACGTCCGGGGGATGGGAGACCCAGTACTTC
>few|-|TRBJ2-3|TRBV27
CASSAPEDTQYF
TGTGCCAGCAGTGCCCCGGAGGATACGCAGTATTTT
>-|TRBD2|TRBJ2-3|TRBV7-2
CASSLASSGGDTQYF
TGTGCCAGCAGCTTAGCTAGTAGCGGGGGAGATACGCAGTATTTT
>-|TRBD2|TRBJ2-3|TRBV7-9
CASSSTSGAQTQYF
TGTGCCAGCAGCTCGACTAGCGGGGCGCAGACGCAGTATTTT
>-|-|TRBJ2-5|TRBV6-5
CASSYVDSGTQYF
TGTGCCAGCAGTTACGTGGACTCGGGGACCCAGTACTTC
>few|-|TRBJ2-7|TRBV29-1
CSVGSSSYEQYF
TGCAGCGTTGGGTCGAGCTCCTACGAGCAGTACTTC
>-|-|TRBJ2-2|TRBV7-9
CASSLIENGDGELFF
TGTGCCAGCAGCTTAATAGAAAACGGTGACGGGGAGCTGTTTTTT
>few|-|TRBJ1-1|TRBV11-1
CASSLDENTEAFF
TGTGCCAGCAGCTTAGACGAGAACACTGAAGCTTTCTTT
>few|-|TRBJ2-3|TRBV7-2
CASSLNPSTDTQYF
TGTGCCAGCAGCTTAAATCCGAGCACAGATACGCAGTATTTT
>-|-|TRBJ2-7|TRBV25-1
CASSDGGLLYEQYF
TGTGCCAGCAGTGATGGGGGACTCCTATACGAGCAGTACTTC
>-|TRBD1|TRBJ1-2|TRBV27
CASSPTSGQVYGYTF
TGTGCCAGCAGTCCCACGAGTGGACAGGTCTATGGCTACACCTTC
>few|-|TRBJ2-7|TRBV7-9
CASSPLSPGEQYF
TGTGCCAGCAGCCCCCTCTCCCCGGGCGAGCAGTACTTC
>-|-|TRBJ2-5|TRBV7-3
CASSFGSREETQYF
TGTGCCAGCAGCTTTGGCAGCCGGGAAGAGACCCAGTACTTC
>few|-|TRBJ2-1|TRBV29-1
CSVDPGTQEGNEQFF
TGCAGCGTTGACCCCGGGACTCAGGAGGGCAATGAGCAGTTCTTC
>few|-|TRBJ2-5|TRBV10-3
CAISEMEIQETQYF
TGTGCCATCAGCGAAATGGAGATCCAAGAGACCCAGTACTTC
>few|-|TRBJ2-5|TRBV29-1
CSVGAVAVGAQYF
TGCAGCGTTGGGGCCGTCGCAGTGGGGGCCCAGTACTTC
>-|-|TRBJ1-2|TRBV6-5
CASKRGKMSYGYTF
TGTGCCAGCAAGAGAGGGAAGATGAGCTATGGCTACACCTTC
>-|-|TRBJ2-2|TRBV29-1
CSVEGQRGELFF
TGCAGCGTCGAGGGCCAGCGCGGGGAGCTGTTTTTT